This TCR beta chain was identified during a study of identical twins. This clonotype appeared many times. Antigen specificity is unknown. Findings of the study overall: Out-of-frame beta chain sequences displayed weaker excess sharing between twins. Partly confounded zero-insertion analyses could result from invariant MAIT and iNKT cells.

TCRdb processed the 5' RACE reads anew with MiXCR; each CDR3 protein has one entry. The profile shows just over 450,000 distinct CDR3 sequences, over 12% of them singletons. Germline V gene data show CDR1 as SQVTM and CDR2 as ANQGSEA. J was trimmed by 4 bases and V by 7 bases; bases with no gene match: 7. The CDR3 is made up of 12 amino acids. Another study also made use of these data, one on yellow fever vaccine responses in identical twins.

J is TRBJ2-7 and V is TRBV29-1, with 7 positions matching TRBD1. This sequence was found in a woman younger than 35 in good health. Sequenced material: CD4+ T cells sorted from blood. The CDR3 DNA sequence: TGCAGCGCTAGGGACAGCCCGTACGAGCAGTACTTC. Translated, it gives CSARDSPYEQYF.